Shown below are 8 T cell receptor beta chains from a single sample sequenced in a study of spatial heterogeneity in lung cancer. Time point reported: blood at routine non-recurrence follow-up after resection. TCRdb independently ran MiXCR on the 5' RACE reads; one entry per CDR3 protein. The table records about 70,000 distinct CDR3 sequences, roughly 8.9% of them present only once. The sequenced sample was PBMCs, obtained at follow-up. The receptors come from a female donor with early-stage non-small cell lung cancer.

This clonotype was observed a few times. The gene calls are TRBV5-1 and TRBJ2-1; TRBD1 might be the D (6 bases). The CDR3 is made up of 15 amino acids. Germline V lookup: CDR1 SGHRS, CDR2 YFSETQ. V shed 1 base and J shed 3 bases, with 11 bases lying between them. The CDR3, as DNA: TGCGCCAGCAGCTTGTTAAGACAGGACTACAATGAGCAGTTCTTC. Translation: CASSLLRQDYNEQFF. Drawing the rest from reference TRBV5-1 and TRBJ2-1, the complete variable domain is KAGVTQTPRYLIKTRGQQVTLSCSPISGHRSVSWYQQTPGQGLQFLFEYFSETQRNKGNFPGRFSGRQFSNSRSEMNVSTLELGDSALYLCASSLLRQDYNEQFFGPGTRLTVL.

This clonotype was seen many times. The V call is TRBV27, the J call TRBJ2-7; D is ambiguous. The V end was cut by 6 bases, the J end by 3 bases, with 21 bases between. This CDR3 is 16 amino acids long. The germline V gene encodes CDR1 MNHEY and CDR2 SMNVEV (reference sequence). The CDR3 nucleotides are TGTGCCAGCAGCAAAACCCTTAGTCCACTTTACTACGAGCAGTACTTC. Amino acids: CASSKTLSPLYYEQYF.

A word on this clonotype: Just one base apart from a much larger clone, this may be a read error. This chain connects TRBV6-5 to TRBJ2-3; TRBD1 might be the D (7 bases). V was clipped by 7 bases and J by 3 bases, with 17 bases between them. Germline V gene lookup returns CDR1 MNHEY and CDR2 SVGAGI. This CDR3 comprises 15 residues. The CDR3 DNA reads as TGTGCCAGCAACTCCGACAGGGAGGTAACAGATACGCAGTATTTT. It is translated as CASNSDREVTDTQYF.

The chain uses TRBV20-1 and TRBJ2-3, with 7 bases aligning to TRBD2. Germline V lookup: CDR1 DFQATT, CDR2 SNEGSKA (reference sequence). The CDR3 sequence is 13 residues long. V dropped 2 bases and J dropped 7; count of bases not matched to a gene: 6. For the CDR3, the DNA is TGCAGTGCTAGACGTCCTAGCGGCTATACGCAGTATTTT. This translates into CSARRPSGYTQYF.

In its sample, this clonotype was seen many times. The genes are TRBV6-5 and TRBJ1-3; no clear D. The CDR3 spans 16 residues. V lost 6 bases, J lost 4 bases, and 19 bases lay in between. Germline V gene data show CDR1 as MNHEY and CDR2 as SVGAGI. In nucleotides, the CDR3 is TGTGCCAGCAGCCCCCGGGCAGTTCTGGAAGGAAACACCATATATTTT. As protein: CASSPRAVLEGNTIYF.

The rearrangement joins TRBV5-1 to TRBJ1-4; D is unresolved. The germline V and J ends were trimmed by 1 base and 5 bases, with 9 bases remaining between them. The CDR3 has 14 amino acids. Germline V lookup: CDR1 SGHRS, CDR2 YFSETQ. The CDR3 protein is CASSLQDGNEKLFF. CDR3 DNA: TGCGCCAGCAGCTTGCAAGACGGGAATGAAAAACTGTTTTTT.

This clonotype was counted ten times or more. This chain connects TRBV28 to TRBJ2-7, with TRBD2 as a possible D gene (6 bases). The CDR3 covers 13 residues. V was cut by 10 bases and J by 4 bases, with 17 bases left in between. Germline CDR1 reads MDHEN; CDR2 reads SYDVKM. CDR3 DNA: TGTGCCATTATTTCGTCCGGGGGATACGAGCAGTACTTC. This codes for CAIISSGGYEQYF.

This clonotype was found many times. This chain joins TRBV18 and TRBJ2-4, with 8 bases aligning to TRBD1. Germline V CDR1 and CDR2: KGHSH, LQKENI. The CDR3 totals 14 residues. Trimming cost V 4 bases and J 9 bases; bases outside gene matches: 8. The CDR3 reads CASSLRTGSGIQYF. The CDR3 region has the DNA TGTGCCAGCTCACTACGGACAGGGAGCGGCATTCAGTACTTC.